This section outlines one T cell receptor (beta chain) sequence together with its context. No antigen is known for it. The data were taken from a study of T cell responses to AZD1222 COVID-19 vaccine. This CDR3 is 17 amino acids long. Looked up from germline, CDR1 is KGHSH and CDR2 is LQKENI. With V trimmed by 0 bases and J by 7 bases, 8 bases remained unmatched. Findings and limits, study-wide: Repertoires in all cases were sampled only once the peak T cell response had passed. Reports indicate that nearly half of spike-specific TCRs are directed at unmutated variant regions. Recipients of AZD1222 seropositive at baseline numbered only 6 or 7.

This table comes from immunoSEQ multiplex PCR, and its TCRdb copy is limited to in-frame clones, with some not included. The sample records fewer than 150,000 clones, around 89% being singletons. This sequence was found in an adult in good health. The sequenced sample was peripheral blood, obtained on day 0 of AZD1222 vaccination. The chain links TRBV18 to TRBJ2-2, with 10 bases identical to TRBD2. CDR3 coding DNA: TGTGCCAGCTCACCACCCCTAGCGGGGGCCCCAGGCGGGGAGCTGTTTTTT. It is translated as CASSPPLAGAPGGELFF.